The T cell receptor (beta chain) under discussion was sequenced for a study of T cells in Graves' hyperthyroidism and ophthalmopathy. Germline V lookup: CDR1 DFQATT, CDR2 SNEGSKA (reference sequence). J was trimmed by 2 bases and V by 6 bases; bases with no gene match: 7. The CDR3 extends over 13 amino acids. This clonotype was seen repeatedly, ten times or more. RNA transcripts yielded amplified TCR beta CDR3 regions. Initially, a first-round RT-PCR of the TCR CDR3 employed the HTBI primer set. Each CDR3 protein is one row after TCRdb ran MiXCR on the multiplex PCR reads. Of hundreds of thousands of distinct CDR3 sequences in the sample, about a sixth were seen once.

The origin of this receptor is a young woman with Graves' hyperthyroidism. This rearrangement joins TRBV20-1 to TRBJ2-7; 7 bases agree with TRBD2. The specimen was blood. This CDR3 is CSAHGGSTYEQYF. The CDR3 DNA sequence: TGCAGTGCACACGGGGGGAGTACCTACGAGCAGTACTTC.